This T cell receptor beta chain was observed in a study of cytomegalovirus exposure and HLA in healthy donors. Study at large: Out of 398 genotyped donors, about 81% belonged to the Caucasian-associated ancestry cluster. Regarding the study as a whole: For most TCR beta V segments, an earlier analysis put the productive rate at about 90% or about 30% of the time.

Turning to this clone: The antigen remains undetermined.

The CDR3 runs 13 residues. The germline V gene has CDR1 LNHDA and CDR2 SQIVND (reference sequence). Primers included in the PCR were 60 Vbeta and 13 Jbeta primers. Measured with immunoSEQ multiplex PCR; TCRdb has only the in-frame clones, and not every one. The sample holds about 100,000 clones; 70% to 80% are singletons and the top ten take around 4.8%. The specimen was PBMCs. The gene calls are TRBV19 and TRBJ2-7; TRBD1 matches at 10 bases. This TCR was sampled from a woman younger than 30 in good health and CMV-seropositive. The CDR3 loop reads CAAGTGVAYEQYF. Here the CDR3 DNA reads TGTGCAGCCGGGACAGGGGTGGCCTACGAGCAGTACTTC.